Listed below are T cell receptor beta chains from one sample, sequenced in a study of STAT5B mutations in CD4+ large granular lymphocyte leukemia. Profiled with immunoSEQ multiplex PCR; TCRdb holds only in-frame clones, not every one. The table shows 30,000 to 40,000 clones, with about 90% occurring only once. Sequenced input: CD4+ T cells from blood buffy coats. The receptors derive from a human donor in good health. Each CDR3 is given with its conserved first and last residue. The D gene is left open where the match is weak. Rows give clone size only sometimes, using once, few, many, or a class for an expanded clone.

d_gene,v_gene,j_gene,abundance,CDR3aa,CDR3nt
TRBD1,TRBV15,TRBJ1-5,.,CATSFLDRGLQPQHF,TGTGCCACCAGCTTCTTGGACAGGGGGCTTCAGCCCCAGCATTTT
TRBD2,TRBV5-1,TRBJ2-7,.,CASSFGPSGSEQYF,TGCGCCAGCAGCTTTGGGCCTAGCGGGAGCGAGCAGTACTTC
TRBD2,TRBV5-6,TRBJ2-1,.,CASSVIAGVRNEQFF,TGTGCCAGCAGCGTGATAGCGGGAGTTCGCAATGAGCAGTTCTTC
TRBD2,TRBV23-1,TRBJ2-5,.,CASSPTSGSQETQYF,TGCGCCAGCAGTCCGACTAGCGGGAGCCAAGAGACCCAGTACTTC
TRBD1,TRBV7-2,TRBJ1-5,.,CASSLVGTGANQPQHF,TGTGCCAGCAGCTTAGTTGGGACAGGGGCCAATCAGCCCCAGCATTTT
TRBD1,TRBV5-6,TRBJ2-5,.,CASSLDDRVGETQYF,TGTGCCAGCAGCTTGGATGACAGGGTAGGGGAGACCCAGTACTTC
.,TRBV28,TRBJ1-2,.,CASSPRGGYTF,TGTGCCAGCAGTCCGCGAGGGGGCTACACCTTC
TRBD1,TRBV7-2,TRBJ2-7,.,CASSQLQGGSDEQYF,TGTGCCAGCAGCCAATTACAGGGGGGATCGGACGAGCAGTACTTC
.,TRBV11-2,TRBJ2-7,.,CASSSQGPYEQYF,TGTGCCAGCAGCTCTCAGGGGCCCTACGAGCAGTACTTC
.,TRBV10-3,TRBJ2-2,.,CAISWGAANTGELFF,TGTGCCATCAGTTGGGGGGCAGCGAACACCGGGGAGCTGTTTTTT
.,TRBV29-1,TRBJ2-1,.,CSVVPTGRGMNEQFF,TGCAGCGTTGTCCCCACAGGGCGGGGGATGAATGAGCAGTTCTTC
.,TRBV28,TRBJ2-1,once,CASSPPRRDNEQFF,TGTGCCAGCAGTCCCCCTAGGAGAGACAATGAGCAGTTCTTC
.,TRBV6-1,TRBJ1-5,.,CASSTGDQPQHF,TGTGCCAGCAGCACGGGTGATCAGCCCCAGCATTTT
TRBD1,TRBV7-2,TRBJ2-7,once,CASSRQGSYEQYF,TGTGCCAGCAGCCGACAGGGGTCCTACGAGCAGTACTTC
.,TRBV5-6,TRBJ1-6,.,CASSLVGGFDNSPLHF,TGTGCCAGCAGCTTGGTAGGGGGTTTCGATAATTCACCCCTCCACTTT
TRBD1,TRBV27,TRBJ1-5,.,CASRPTRGLSNQPQHF,TGTGCCAGCAGACCTACTAGGGGGCTGAGCAATCAGCCCCAGCATTTT
TRBD2,TRBV2,TRBJ2-7,.,CASKLASDEQYF,TGTGCCAGCAAACTAGCGTCTGACGAGCAGTACTTC
.,TRBV6-6,TRBJ2-2,.,CASSSGSTGELFF,TGTGCCAGCAGTAGCGGTTCCACCGGGGAGCTGTTTTTT
TRBD1,TRBV7-9,TRBJ1-2,.,CASSPTGGGGYTF,TGTGCCAGCAGCCCCACAGGGGGCGGTGGCTACACCTTC
TRBD2,TRBV28,TRBJ2-5,.,CASWGGLAGGETQYF,TGTGCCAGCTGGGGTGGATTAGCGGGAGGTGAGACCCAGTACTTC
.,TRBV7-6,TRBJ1-4,.,CASSSQRRVRDEKLFF,TGTGCCAGCAGCAGTCAACGGCGGGTGCGGGATGAAAAACTGTTTTTT
.,TRBV5-6,TRBJ1-2,.,CASSFDLGNYGYTF,TGTGCCAGCAGCTTTGATCTGGGGAACTATGGCTACACCTTC
.,TRBV5-4,TRBJ1-1,once,CASSLGGNTEAFF,TGTGCCAGCAGCTTGGGGGGGAACACTGAAGCTTTCTTT
.,TRBV6-5,TRBJ1-4,.,CASRRQANEKLFF,TGTGCCAGTCGGCGGCAGGCTAATGAAAAACTGTTTTTT
.,TRBV4-3,TRBJ2-7,few,CASSPRGGHGYEQYF,TGCGCCAGCAGCCCAAGGGGGGGACATGGGTACGAGCAGTACTTC
.,TRBV19,TRBJ1-2,.,CASSIDSNYGYTF,TGTGCCAGTAGTATCGACAGTAACTATGGCTACACCTTC
TRBD2,TRBV4-3,TRBJ2-1,once,CASSQLTSGVYNEQFF,TGCGCCAGCAGCCAACTCACTAGCGGGGTCTACAATGAGCAGTTCTTC
TRBD1,TRBV19,TRBJ2-5,.,CASSLGTGGQETQYF,TGTGCCAGTAGTCTCGGGACAGGTGGTCAAGAGACCCAGTACTTC
.,TRBV5-1,TRBJ1-2,.,CASSLAGRGFDGYTF,TGCGCCAGCAGCTTGGCAGGTCGTGGGTTCGATGGCTACACCTTC